These 27 T cell receptor beta chains originate from one sample sequenced in a study of cytomegalovirus exposure and HLA in healthy donors. The PCR was carried out with 60 Vbeta primers and 13 Jbeta primers. The repertoire was sequenced with immunoSEQ multiplex PCR; TCRdb's copy has only in-frame clones and lacks some. The data show roughly 150,000 clones, roughly 85% seen once. The specimen sequenced was PBMCs. The receptors here all came from a man younger than 40 in good health and CMV-seropositive.

In this sample, this clone turned up once. V is TRBV4-3 and J is TRBJ2-2; D may be TRBD1 (5 bases). Germline assignment: CDR1 LGHNA and CDR2 YSLEER. V shed 0 bases and J shed 4 bases, with 9 bases lying between them. This CDR3 is 15 amino acids long. CDR3 sequence reads: CASSQDRQITGELFF. The DNA for the CDR3 is TGCGCCAGCAGCCAAGATCGACAGATCACCGGGGAGCTGTTTTTT.

The chain employs TRBV9 and TRBJ2-3, with TRBD2 as a possible D gene (5 bases). V dropped 4 bases and J dropped 3 bases, with 18 bases sitting between them. The CDR3 runs 16 residues. Germline-derived CDR1 and CDR2 are SGDLS and YYNGEE. This CDR3 is CASSSQVDPGTDTQYF. Here the CDR3 DNA reads TGTGCCAGCAGCTCCCAGGTGGACCCGGGGACAGATACGCAGTATTTT.

The chain employs TRBV5-6 and TRBJ2-5; 14 bases are a match to TRBD2. CDR1 and CDR2 (germline): SGHDT, YYEEEE. The V and J ends lost 3 bases and 4 bases, in that order; junction bases with no gene match: 5. CDR3 length: 16 amino acids. As DNA, the CDR3 is TGTGCCAGCAGCTCCAGACTAGCGGGAGGGGGAGAGACCCAGTACTTC. Translating gives CASSSRLAGGGETQYF.

The J gene is TRBJ2-7, the V gene TRBV5-4; the match to TRBD1 covers 8 bases. The V and J ends lost 4 bases and 7 bases, in that order; junction bases with no gene match: 4. The CDR3 length is 12 residues. Germline assignment: CDR1 SGHNT and CDR2 YYREEE (reference sequence). For the CDR3, the DNA is TGTGCCAGCAGCCAAGACAGGGGAGAGCAGTACGTC. Translating gives CASSQDRGEQYV.

The chain has TRBV11-2 and TRBJ2-3; 11 bases fit TRBD2. J gave up 7 bases and V 5 bases, and 8 bases lay outside the gene matches. This CDR3 comprises 15 residues. Germline CDR1 SGHAT, CDR2 FQNNGV. CDR3 DNA: TGTGCCAGCAGCCAGATGACTAGCGGGATGCATACGCAGTATTTT. Protein: CASSQMTSGMHTQYF.

This chain uses TRBV30 with TRBJ2-5; 11 nucleotides align to TRBD1. TRBJ2-7 matches the DNA end more closely, so the J call is doubtful. The CDR3 covers 14 residues. Germline CDR1 reads GTSNPN; CDR2 reads SVGIG (reference sequence). As DNA, the CDR3 is TGTGCCTGGACGGGACAGGGGGGGACCTACGAGCAGTACTTC. This sequence encodes CAWTGQGGTYEQYF.

About this clone: Other DNA sequences within the sample encode an identical CDR3. V and J are TRBV6-4 and TRBJ2-7, with D tentatively TRBD1 (6 bases). The CDR3 covers 13 residues. The V gene lost 0 bases and the J gene lost 5 bases, with 8 bases spanning the gap. Per the germline V gene, CDR1 is MRHNA and CDR2 is SNTAGT. In nucleotides, the CDR3 is TGTGCCAGCAGTGACTCCCCAGGGGACGAGCAGTACTTC. Residues: CASSDSPGDEQYF.

This chain joins TRBV5-1 and TRBJ1-1; D is perhaps TRBD1 (6 bases). CDR1 SGHRS and CDR2 YFSETQ come from the germline V gene. The CDR3 is 14 residues long. The ends were cut back, 4 bases at V and 0 bases at J, with 10 bases in the middle. CDR3 nucleotide sequence: TGCGCCAGCAGCAACCAGGGGATGAACACTGAAGCTTTCTTT. Translating it yields CASSNQGMNTEAFF.

This chain links TRBV7-9 with TRBJ2-1; a weak D match, TRBD1 (6 bases). There are 14 residues in the CDR3. CDR1 is SEHNR and CDR2 is FQNEAQ in the germline V gene (reference sequence). Trimming shortened V by 3 bases and J by 5 bases, and 11 bases separated the two germline ends. The CDR3 DNA sequence: TGTGCCAGCAGCTTTTGGCAGGGGCACAATGAGCAGTTCTTC. Translation: CASSFWQGHNEQFF.

This rearrangement joins TRBV27 to TRBJ1-2, with 7 bases lining up with TRBD1. CDR3 size: 14 residues. Germline CDR1 MNHEY, CDR2 SMNVEV (reference sequence). After removal of 3 bases from V and 6 bases from J, the junction contained 7 bases not matched to a gene. The CDR3 loop is CASSFGRGFNGYTF. CDR3 in DNA: TGTGCCAGCAGTTTCGGCAGGGGGTTCAATGGCTACACCTTC.

The chain combines TRBV27 with TRBJ2-2, with D possibly matching TRBD2 (5 bases). With 7 bases removed from V and 7 bases from J, the gap between germline ends came to 16 bases. The CDR3 runs to 14 residues. The germline CDR1 and CDR2 sequences are MNHEY and SMNVEV (reference sequence). The CDR3 spells CASTLRGLHGELFF. DNA for the CDR3: TGTGCCAGCACCCTCCGCGGGCTTCACGGGGAGCTGTTTTTT.

The J gene is TRBJ1-2, the V gene TRBV6-6; weak D call: TRBD1 (5 bases). CDR1 and CDR2 (germline): MNHNY, SVGAGI (reference sequence). CDR3 size: 11 residues. The germline V and J ends were trimmed by 8 bases and 9 bases, with 13 bases remaining between them. CDR3 region: CASRSGFSYTF. In DNA form, the CDR3 reads TGTGCCAGCCGCTCAGGGTTTAGCTACACCTTC.

The V gene is TRBV7-6, the J gene TRBJ2-3; 11 bases map to TRBD2. This CDR3 contains 15 residues. Trimming removed 5 bases from V and 2 bases from J; junction bases left unmatched: 3. Germline CDR1 is SGHVS and CDR2 is FNYEAQ. The CDR3 sequence: CASSAGLAATDTQYF. The CDR3 DNA reads as TGTGCCAGCAGCGCGGGACTAGCGGCCACAGATACGCAGTATTTT.

This rearrangement joins TRBV7-2 to TRBJ2-5, with 7 bases fitting TRBD2. The V gene's germline CDR1 is SGHTA and CDR2 FQGNSA. With 5 bases clipped from V and 2 bases from J, the junction kept 5 bases outside the gene matches. The CDR3 is 14 residues long. The chain's CDR3 is CASSLMGGQETQYF. CDR3 coding DNA: TGTGCCAGCAGCCTTATGGGGGGGCAAGAGACCCAGTACTTC.

The rearrangement links TRBV27 to TRBJ1-1, with a tentative D call TRBD1 (6 bases). CDR1 is MNHEY and CDR2 is SMNVEV in the germline V gene (reference sequence). CDR3 length equals 15 residues. With 5 bases removed from V and 1 base from J, the gap between germline ends came to 14 bases. Written as DNA, the CDR3 is TGTGCCAGCAGTCCCTCCGGGACACCGAACACTGAAGCTTTCTTT. Protein product: CASSPSGTPNTEAFF.

V usage is TRBV5-6 and J usage is TRBJ1-2; TRBD1 might be the D (6 bases). V shed 4 bases and J shed 5 bases, with 12 bases lying between them. This CDR3 has 13 amino acids. Germline V CDR1 and CDR2: SGHDT, YYEEEE. The CDR3 protein is CASSLTGIYGYTF. The CDR3 DNA follows: TGTGCCAGCAGCCTAACAGGGATTTATGGCTACACCTTC. The complete variable domain, with remaining parts taken from reference TRBV5-6 and TRBJ1-2, reads DAGVTQSPTHLIKTRGQQVTLRCSPKSGHDTVSWYQQALGQGPQFIFQYYEEEERQRGNFPDRFSGHQFPNYSSELNVNALLLGDSALYLCASSLTGIYGYTFGSGTRLTVV.

Comment on this clone: Other nucleotide sequences from this sample produce the same CDR3. The chain couples TRBV7-9 to TRBJ2-3; a possible D gene is TRBD2 (5 bases). The germline V and J ends were trimmed by 3 bases and 0 bases, with 10 bases remaining between them. CDR1 is SEHNR and CDR2 is FQNEAQ in the germline V gene (reference sequence). The CDR3 is 15 residues long. The CDR3 protein is CASSFRGPSTDTQYF. CDR3 bases: TGTGCCAGCAGCTTCCGCGGGCCTAGCACAGATACGCAGTATTTT.

The chain carries TRBV27 and TRBJ1-2, with a possible D match to TRBD1 (6 bases). The germline gives CDR1 MNHEY, CDR2 SMNVEV (reference sequence). The CDR3 runs to 16 residues. V was cut by 5 bases and J by 2 bases, with 18 bases left in between. The chain's CDR3 is CASSPLPGGANYGYTF. The CDR3 coding sequence is TGTGCCAGCAGTCCCCTCCCTGGGGGGGCGAACTATGGCTACACCTTC.

Of note for this clone: Compared with germline, one end of the junction differs, possibly owing to a read error. V and J are TRBV7-7 and TRBJ2-2; 8 bases are a match to TRBD1. CDR3 length: 13 residues. CDR1 and CDR2 (germline): SSHAT, FNYEAQ (reference sequence). This CDR3 reads CASSPTGGGELFF. The CDR3 DNA follows: TGTGCTAGCAGCCCCACAGGGGGAGGGGAGCTGTTTTTT.

The chain combines TRBV9 with TRBJ2-1, with D possibly being TRBD2 (5 bases). V lost 3 bases, J lost 13 bases, and 11 bases lay in between. The CDR3 totals 11 residues. Per the germline V gene, CDR1 is SGDLS and CDR2 is YYNGEE. CDR3 nucleotide sequence: TGTGCCAGCAGCGCAGGCCGGGGACAGTTCTTC. Translating it yields CASSAGRGQFF. Together with reference TRBV9 and TRBJ2-1, the CDR3 gives the full variable domain: DSGVTQTPKHLITATGQRVTLRCSPRSGDLSVYWYQQSLDQGLQFLIQYYNGEERAKGNILERFSAQQFPDLHSELNLSSLELGDSALYFCASSAGRGQFFGPGTRLTVL.

The chain carries TRBV12-5 and TRBJ2-1; 8 nucleotides align to TRBD2. CDR1 is LGHNT and CDR2 is FRNRAP in the germline V gene. The CDR3 has 18 residues. V was pared by 2 bases and J by 6 bases, with 15 bases of the junction left unmatched. The chain's CDR3 is CASGLLLLLAGRANEQFF. For the CDR3, the DNA is TGTGCTAGTGGTTTGCTACTCCTTCTAGCCGGGAGGGCCAATGAGCAGTTCTTC.

V usage is TRBV18 and J usage is TRBJ1-5; the D is unclear. CDR1 and CDR2 (germline): KGHSH, LQKENI. Deletions cut 4 bases from V and 3 bases from J, with 4 bases between. The length of the CDR3 is 12 residues. The CDR3 reads CASSLINQPQHF. The CDR3 DNA reads TGTGCCAGCTCACTCATCAATCAGCCCCAGCATTTT.

V usage is TRBV29-1 and J usage is TRBJ1-1, with D maybe TRBD1 (5 bases). This CDR3 has 14 amino acids. CDR1 and CDR2 (germline): SQVTM, ANQGSEA. The V and J ends lost 6 bases and 2 bases respectively, with 16 bases between them. CDR3 sequence reads: CSVHIGTPNTEAFF. The CDR3 DNA reads as TGCAGCGTCCATATTGGGACTCCTAACACTGAAGCTTTCTTT.

The count of this clone is one. The chain couples TRBV9 to TRBJ2-1; 12 nucleotides agree with TRBD2. The V and J ends lost 0 bases and 6 bases, in that order; junction bases with no gene match: 7. This CDR3 comprises 17 residues. The germline gives CDR1 SGDLS, CDR2 YYNGEE. The CDR3: CASSVGLTSGSLNEQFF. DNA for the CDR3: TGTGCCAGCAGCGTAGGGTTGACTAGCGGGAGCCTCAATGAGCAGTTCTTC. Based on the CDR3 plus reference TRBV9 and TRBJ2-1, the full variable domain is DSGVTQTPKHLITATGQRVTLRCSPRSGDLSVYWYQQSLDQGLQFLIQYYNGEERAKGNILERFSAQQFPDLHSELNLSSLELGDSALYFCASSVGLTSGSLNEQFFGPGTRLTVL.

The J gene is TRBJ2-1, the V gene TRBV5-4; possibly TRBD1 for D (5 bases). Germline-derived CDR1 and CDR2 are SGHNT and YYREEE (reference sequence). V lost 3 bases to trimming and J lost 12 bases, with 13 bases between them. The CDR3 covers 12 residues. The CDR3 is CASSYGSQGQFF. The CDR3 region has the DNA TGTGCCAGCAGCTACGGGTCTCAGGGGCAGTTCTTC.

The chain joins TRBV11-2 to TRBJ2-1; 7 nucleotides match TRBD2. V was clipped by 0 bases and J by 7 bases; unmatched bases: 12. The CDR3 spans 17 residues. Germline CDR1 and CDR2: SGHAT and FQNNGV. In DNA, the CDR3 is TGTGCCAGCAGCTTAGACCCAGCTGGCGGGAGAAGGAATGAGCAGTTCTTC. This codes for CASSLDPAGGRRNEQFF.

The gene calls are TRBV11-2 and TRBJ2-4; 7 positions match TRBD1. J gave up 0 bases and V 5 bases, and 16 bases lay outside the gene matches. The CDR3 is made up of 19 amino acids. Germline V lookup: CDR1 SGHAT, CDR2 FQNNGV. In DNA, the CDR3 is TGTGCCAGCAGCCTAGGAGCCGGGACAGAATACCTAGCCAAAAACATTCAGTACTTC. Translated, it gives CASSLGAGTEYLAKNIQYF.